In this sample, the clone carrying this T cell receptor (beta chain) turned up a few times. The antigen remains undetermined. The data were taken from a study of T-cell memory formation after mild COVID-19. In the study overall: There were largely donor-specific TCR clusters.

Study observations and caveats: Confirmation was lacking for SARS-CoV-2 specificity of second-wave clones that peaked on day 37. Shrinking CD4+ clones resided mostly in CM and EM, and CD8+ ones in EMRA. Clones that contracted from day 15 to 85 had balanced CD4/CD8; later expanders were CD4+ biased.

CDR1 MNHEY and CDR2 SVGEGT come from the germline V gene. The CDR3 totals 15 residues. V shed 4 bases and J shed 1 base, with 11 bases lying between them. TCRdb reprocessed the 5' RACE reads via MiXCR and lists one record per CDR3 protein. This table has 250,000 to 350,000 distinct CDR3 sequences, 15% to 20% appearing once. The receptor's source is a man between 18 and 35 years old who had mild COVID-19 (a few samples of this study predate the infection). Cell type and time point are not known. Sample: PBMCs or a T cell subset sorted from them (not recorded which). The V gene is TRBV6-2 or TRBV6-3, the J gene TRBJ2-1; possibly TRBD1 or TRBD2 for D (5 bases each). The CDR3 coding sequence is TGTGCCAGCAGTTCGCTGGGGGAATCCTACAATGAGCAGTTCTTC. Residues: CASSSLGESYNEQFF.